This T cell receptor beta chain was profiled in a study of identical twins. MiXCR was run by TCRdb on the 5' RACE reads, yielding one entry per CDR3 protein. The data hold 400,000 to 650,000 distinct CDR3 sequences, with roughly 21% observed a single time. The germline gives CDR1 ENHRY, CDR2 SYGVKD. CDR3 length: 14 residues. Trimming took off 4 bases at V and 2 bases at J, with 8 bases between the two ends. These sequences were also reported in another study, on T cells expressing NK-cell markers. That work contributes: For four donors, these clonotypes were likewise the leading ones in the CD3+CD56-NKG2C+ fraction.

This TCR was sampled from a woman between 18 and 29 years old in good health. Material for sequencing was CD4+ T cells sorted from blood. The chain uses TRBV10-3 and TRBJ1-4; no clear D gene. Here the CDR3 DNA reads TGTGCCATCAGTGCCGACGGTACTAATGAAAAACTGTTTTTT. Protein product: CAISADGTNEKLFF.